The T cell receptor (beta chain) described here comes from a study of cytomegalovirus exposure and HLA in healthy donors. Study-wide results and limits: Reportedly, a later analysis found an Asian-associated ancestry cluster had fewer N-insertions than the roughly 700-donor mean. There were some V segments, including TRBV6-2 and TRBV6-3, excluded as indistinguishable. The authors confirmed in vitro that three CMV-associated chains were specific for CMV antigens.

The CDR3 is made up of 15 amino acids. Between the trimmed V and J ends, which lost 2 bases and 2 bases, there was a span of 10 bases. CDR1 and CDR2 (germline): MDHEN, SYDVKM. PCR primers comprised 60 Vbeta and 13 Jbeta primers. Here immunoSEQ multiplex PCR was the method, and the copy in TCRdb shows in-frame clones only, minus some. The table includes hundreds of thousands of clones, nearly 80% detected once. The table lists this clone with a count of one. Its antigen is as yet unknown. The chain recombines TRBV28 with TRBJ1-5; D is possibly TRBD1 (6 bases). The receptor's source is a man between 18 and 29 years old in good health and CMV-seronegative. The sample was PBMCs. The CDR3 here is CASSLGGFGNQPQHF. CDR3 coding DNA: TGTGCCAGCAGTTTAGGGGGCTTCGGCAATCAGCCCCAGCATTTT.